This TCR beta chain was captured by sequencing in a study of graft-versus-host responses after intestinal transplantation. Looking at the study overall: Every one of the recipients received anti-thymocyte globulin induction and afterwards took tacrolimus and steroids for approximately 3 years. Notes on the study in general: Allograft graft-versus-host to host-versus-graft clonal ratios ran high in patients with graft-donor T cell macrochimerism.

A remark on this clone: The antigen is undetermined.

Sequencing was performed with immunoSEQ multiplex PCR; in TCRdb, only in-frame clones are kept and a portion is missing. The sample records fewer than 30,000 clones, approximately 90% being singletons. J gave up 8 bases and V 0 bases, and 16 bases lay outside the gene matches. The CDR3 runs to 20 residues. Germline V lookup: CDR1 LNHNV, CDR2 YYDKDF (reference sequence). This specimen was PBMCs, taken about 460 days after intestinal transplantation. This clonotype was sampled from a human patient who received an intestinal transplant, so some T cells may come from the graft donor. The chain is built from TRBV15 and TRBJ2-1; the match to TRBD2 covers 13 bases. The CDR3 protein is CATSRDPRLAGGNLSHEQFF. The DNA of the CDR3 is TGTGCCACCAGCAGAGATCCCCGACTAGCGGGAGGTAACTTGAGCCATGAGCAGTTCTTC.